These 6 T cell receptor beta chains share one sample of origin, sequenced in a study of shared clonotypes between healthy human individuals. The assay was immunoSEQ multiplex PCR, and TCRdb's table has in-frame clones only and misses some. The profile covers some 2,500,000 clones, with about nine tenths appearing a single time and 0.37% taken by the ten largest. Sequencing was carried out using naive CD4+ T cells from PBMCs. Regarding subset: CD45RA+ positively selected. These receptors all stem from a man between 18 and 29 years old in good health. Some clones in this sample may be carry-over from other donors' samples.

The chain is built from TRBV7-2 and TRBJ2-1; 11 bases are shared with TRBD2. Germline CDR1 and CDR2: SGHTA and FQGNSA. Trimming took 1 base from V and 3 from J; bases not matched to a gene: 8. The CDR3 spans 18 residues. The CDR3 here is CASSLVAASGRYYNEQFF. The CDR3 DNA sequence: TGTGCCAGCAGCTTAGTGGCGGCTAGCGGGAGGTACTACAATGAGCAGTTCTTC. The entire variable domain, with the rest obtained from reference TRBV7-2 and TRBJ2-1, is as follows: GAGVSQSPSNKVTEKGKDVELRCDPISGHTALYWYRQSLGQGLEFLIYFQGNSAPDKSGLPSDRFSAERTGGSVSTLTIQRTQQEDSAVYLCASSLVAASGRYYNEQFFGPGTRLTVL.

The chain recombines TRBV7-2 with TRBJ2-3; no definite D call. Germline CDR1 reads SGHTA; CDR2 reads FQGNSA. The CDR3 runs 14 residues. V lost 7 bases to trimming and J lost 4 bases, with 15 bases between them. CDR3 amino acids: CASTVSVYSDTQYF. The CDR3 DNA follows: TGTGCCAGCACTGTGTCAGTCTACTCAGATACGCAGTATTTT.

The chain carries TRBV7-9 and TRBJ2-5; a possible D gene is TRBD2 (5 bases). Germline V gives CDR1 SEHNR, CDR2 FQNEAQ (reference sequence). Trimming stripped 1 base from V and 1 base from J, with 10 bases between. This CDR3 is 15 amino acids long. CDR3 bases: TGTGCCAGCAGCTTAGAAGCGGTATTCCAAGAGACCCAGTACTTC. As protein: CASSLEAVFQETQYF.

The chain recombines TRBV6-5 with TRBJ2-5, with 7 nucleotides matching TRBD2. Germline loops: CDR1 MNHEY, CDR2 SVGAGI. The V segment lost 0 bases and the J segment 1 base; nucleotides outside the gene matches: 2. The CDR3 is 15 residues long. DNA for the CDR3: TGTGCCAGCAGTTACTCCCGGACTAGCCAAGAGACCCAGTACTTC. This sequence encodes CASSYSRTSQETQYF.

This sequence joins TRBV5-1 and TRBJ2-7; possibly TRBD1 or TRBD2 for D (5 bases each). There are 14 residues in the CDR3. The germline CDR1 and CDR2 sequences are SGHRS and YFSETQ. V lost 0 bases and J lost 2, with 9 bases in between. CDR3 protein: CASSLGLGAYEQYF. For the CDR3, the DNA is TGCGCCAGCAGCTTGGGTCTGGGGGCCTACGAGCAGTACTTC.

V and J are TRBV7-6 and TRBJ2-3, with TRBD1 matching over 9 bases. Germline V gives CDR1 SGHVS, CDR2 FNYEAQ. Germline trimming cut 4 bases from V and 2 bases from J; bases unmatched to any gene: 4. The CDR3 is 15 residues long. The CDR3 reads CASSSGTGNTDTQYF. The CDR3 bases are TGTGCCAGCAGCTCCGGGACAGGGAACACAGATACGCAGTATTTT.